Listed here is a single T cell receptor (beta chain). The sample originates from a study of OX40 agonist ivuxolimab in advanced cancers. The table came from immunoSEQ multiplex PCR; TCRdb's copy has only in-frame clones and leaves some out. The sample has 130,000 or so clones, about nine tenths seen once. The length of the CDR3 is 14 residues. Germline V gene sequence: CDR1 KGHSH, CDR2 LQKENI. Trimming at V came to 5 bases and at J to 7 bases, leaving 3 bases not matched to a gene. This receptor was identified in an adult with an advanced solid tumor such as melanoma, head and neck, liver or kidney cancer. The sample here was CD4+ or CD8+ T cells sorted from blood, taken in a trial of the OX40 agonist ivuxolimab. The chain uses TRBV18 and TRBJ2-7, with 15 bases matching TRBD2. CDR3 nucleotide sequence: TGTGCCAGCTCAGCCGGGACTAGCGGGAGGGAGCAGTACTTC. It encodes CASSAGTSGREQYF.